The 29 T cell receptor beta chains in this list originate from one sample, sequenced in a study of T cell changes during pregnancy in multiple sclerosis. Using immunoSEQ multiplex PCR, the repertoire was profiled, and TCRdb retains in-frame clones only, with some absent. The top ten hold roughly 0.25% of the sample, which has some 52,000 clones, 85% to 95% seen once. The input for sequencing was CD4+ T cells from peripheral blood mononuclear cells, taken in the third trimester of pregnancy. These receptors all stem from a female donor with multiple sclerosis, enrolled in a pregnancy study.

The chain has TRBV5-1 and TRBJ1-2; 8 nucleotides agree with TRBD1. CDR3 length equals 15 residues. The J segment lost 0 bases and the V segment lost 4 bases, leaving 5 bases of the junction unmatched. Germline V CDR1 and CDR2: SGHRS, YFSETQ. DNA of the CDR3: TGCGCCAGCAGCGGGGGACAGGTGACTAACTATGGCTACACCTTC. This encodes CASSGGQVTNYGYTF.

The chain has TRBV5-1 and TRBJ1-2; 9 bases match TRBD1. V lost 0 bases to trimming and J lost 8 bases; unmatched junction nucleotides: 2. The CDR3 contains 13 residues. The germline CDR1 and CDR2 sequences are SGHRS and YFSETQ. CDR3 protein: CASSLGDRDGYTF. CDR3 sequence (DNA): TGCGCCAGCAGCTTGGGGGACAGGGACGGCTACACCTTC.

The chain employs TRBV5-8 and TRBJ1-5; 7 bases line up with TRBD1. The CDR3 extends over 16 amino acids. Unmatched junction bases numbered 9, after V lost 3 bases and J lost 3 bases. Germline CDR1 SGHTS, CDR2 YDEGEE. In DNA, the CDR3 is TGTGCCAGCAGCTCCAGGACAGGATCTCCCAATCAGCCCCAGCATTTT. The encoded protein is CASSSRTGSPNQPQHF. Variable domain in full (rest from reference TRBV5-8 and TRBJ1-5): EAGVTQSPTHLIKTRGQQATLRCSPISGHTSVYWYQQALGLGLQFLLWYDEGEERNRGNFPPRFSGRQFPNYSSELNVNALELEDSALYLCASSSRTGSPNQPQHFGDGTRLSIL.

V gene TRBV28 combines with J gene TRBJ2-7, with 7 bases matching TRBD1. The junction had 8 bases not matched to a gene; V was cut back by 6 bases and J by 0 bases. CDR3 length equals 15 residues. Germline CDR1 MDHEN, CDR2 SYDVKM. This CDR3 is CASRARGTASYEQYF. The CDR3 region has the DNA TGTGCCAGCAGGGCTAGGGGGACAGCCTCCTACGAGCAGTACTTC.

The chain employs TRBV18 and TRBJ1-3, with 11 bases identical to TRBD1. Germline V gene sequence: CDR1 KGHSH, CDR2 LQKENI. This CDR3 comprises 17 residues. After removal of 4 bases from V and 0 bases from J, the junction contained 5 bases not matched to a gene. The CDR3 spells CASSRWDRGSSGNTIYF. In nucleotides, the CDR3 is TGTGCCAGCTCACGATGGGACAGGGGGAGCTCTGGAAACACCATATATTTT.

The rearrangement links TRBV5-1 to TRBJ2-1; possible D gene TRBD1, 6 bases. The V end lost 4 bases, the J end lost 9 bases, and 17 bases lay between the germline ends. This CDR3 is built from 14 residues. CDR1 SGHRS and CDR2 YFSETQ come from the germline V gene. DNA for the CDR3: TGCGCCAGCAGCACCGGGACGGCCAGGGGTGAGCAGTTCTTC. Protein sequence: CASSTGTARGEQFF. Looking up the rest from reference TRBV5-1 and TRBJ2-1 gives the full variable domain: KAGVTQTPRYLIKTRGQQVTLSCSPISGHRSVSWYQQTPGQGLQFLFEYFSETQRNKGNFPGRFSGRQFSNSRSEMNVSTLELGDSALYLCASSTGTARGEQFFGPGTRLTVL.

The genes are TRBV5-4 and TRBJ2-3; a weak D match, TRBD1 (6 bases). The CDR3 is made up of 15 amino acids. Germline-derived CDR1 and CDR2 are SGHNT and YYREEE (reference sequence). Trimming cost V 0 bases and J 4 bases, with 12 bases left between them. The CDR3 DNA sequence: TGTGCCAGCAGCTTGGCCGTACAGGGATCAGATACGCAGTATTTT. It specifies CASSLAVQGSDTQYF.

The rearrangement links TRBV7-9 to TRBJ2-7; D may be TRBD1 (6 bases). This CDR3 comprises 16 residues. Germline CDR1 reads SEHNR; CDR2 reads FQNEAQ (reference sequence). V lost 4 bases, J lost 5 bases, and 21 bases lay in between. Here the CDR3 reads CASSSQYRVVSNEQYF. CDR3 in DNA: TGTGCCAGCAGCTCGCAATACAGGGTGGTGTCGAACGAGCAGTACTTC.

This chain links TRBV9 with TRBJ2-3, with 8 bases fitting TRBD2. V lost 1 base, J lost 1 base, and 5 bases stayed unmatched. This CDR3 region has 16 residues. In germline, CDR1 is SGDLS, CDR2 YYNGEE. CDR3 sequence reads: CASSVSLRGGTDTQYF. DNA for the CDR3: TGTGCCAGCAGCGTAAGTTTGCGGGGGGGCACAGATACGCAGTATTTT.

This chain links TRBV6-6 with TRBJ1-1, with TRBD1 as a possible D gene (6 bases). The CDR3 sequence is 14 residues long. Germline-derived CDR1 and CDR2 are MNHNY and SVGAGI (reference sequence). Trimming shortened V by 6 bases and J by 1 base, and 12 bases separated the two germline ends. DNA for the CDR3: TGTGCCAGCAGCTTCTGGACAGCGAACACTGAAGCTTTCTTT. It translates to CASSFWTANTEAFF.

The V and J genes are TRBV9 and TRBJ2-7; D is unclear. The germline CDR1 and CDR2 sequences are SGDLS and YYNGEE. Trimming removed 3 bases at V and 6 bases at J, with 10 bases between. This CDR3 region has 12 residues. CDR3 region: CASSDTNSEQYF. DNA for the CDR3: TGTGCCAGCAGCGACACTAATAGCGAGCAGTACTTC. Supplemented by reference TRBV9 and TRBJ2-7, the full variable domain reads DSGVTQTPKHLITATGQRVTLRCSPRSGDLSVYWYQQSLDQGLQFLIQYYNGEERAKGNILERFSAQQFPDLHSELNLSSLELGDSALYFCASSDTNSEQYFGPGTRLTVT.

V and J are TRBV28 and TRBJ2-7; 8 nucleotides match TRBD2. The CDR3 has 14 residues. The V and J ends lost 9 bases and 2 bases, in that order; junction bases with no gene match: 9. Germline assignment: CDR1 MDHEN and CDR2 SYDVKM. CDR3 protein: CASFDGGATYEQYF. CDR3 nucleotide sequence: TGTGCCAGTTTTGACGGGGGGGCGACCTACGAGCAGTACTTC.

The CDR3 nucleotides read TGTGCCAGCAGCTTAGGGCACTCTGGGGCCAACGTCCTGACTTTC. Protein sequence: CASSLGHSGANVLTF. V and J are TRBV7-9 and TRBJ2-6; D is uncertain. The CDR3 is 15 amino acids. Germline CDR1 SEHNR, CDR2 FQNEAQ (reference sequence). V lost 1 base, J lost 0 bases, and 4 bases lay in between.

The rearrangement links TRBV10-3 to TRBJ2-7; D might be TRBD1 (5 bases). Trimming stripped 0 bases from V and 3 bases from J, with 12 bases between. Germline CDR1 is ENHRY and CDR2 is SYGVKD. CDR3 size: 15 residues. CDR3 nucleotides: TGTGCCATCAGTGAGTCGGTGCAGGGTGGCTACGAGCAGTACTTC. It yields the protein CAISESVQGGYEQYF.

This chain links TRBV15 with TRBJ1-5, with 7 bases identical to TRBD1. V was clipped by 0 bases and J by 4 bases; unmatched bases: 6. Germline loops: CDR1 LNHNV, CDR2 YYDKDF (reference sequence). The CDR3 spans 16 residues. This CDR3 is CATSREPGGSNQPQHF. For the CDR3, the DNA is TGTGCCACCAGCAGAGAACCAGGGGGTTCGAATCAGCCCCAGCATTTT.

The chain carries TRBV6-5 and TRBJ1-2; a possible D gene is TRBD1 (5 bases). Trimming pared 0 bases from V and 2 bases from J, leaving 7 bases between. Germline V gives CDR1 MNHEY, CDR2 SVGAGI. The CDR3 length is 14 residues. CDR3 sequence (DNA): TGTGCCAGCAGTTACTCAAGGGGCAACTATGGCTACACCTTC. It encodes CASSYSRGNYGYTF.

The chain carries TRBV9 and TRBJ2-1, with 10 nucleotides matching TRBD2. The CDR3 length is 18 residues. Trimming removed 4 bases from V and 3 bases from J; junction bases left unmatched: 13. Germline CDR1 is SGDLS and CDR2 is YYNGEE. The CDR3 nucleotides are TGTGCCAGCAGCCACATAGCGGGGGGATTACCCGGCTACAATGAGCAGTTCTTC. It yields the protein CASSHIAGGLPGYNEQFF.

This chain uses TRBV28 with TRBJ1-2; 9 bases agree with TRBD1. V lost 5 bases, J lost 2 bases, and 12 bases stayed unmatched. The CDR3 loop spans 17 amino acids. From germline, CDR1 is MDHEN and CDR2 SYDVKM. The CDR3: CASSPYGLGTGNYGYTF. Written as DNA, the CDR3 is TGTGCCAGCAGTCCATACGGCCTGGGGACAGGGAACTATGGCTACACCTTC.

This rearrangement joins TRBV6-5 to TRBJ1-1; D not certain. V was trimmed by 5 bases and J by 5 bases, leaving 18 bases between them. This CDR3 has 15 residues. Per germline, CDR1 MNHEY and CDR2 SVGAGI. In DNA, the CDR3 is TGTGCCAGCAGTCGAATTCCGGAGGGCGGAACTGAAGCTTTCTTT. Residues: CASSRIPEGGTEAFF.

The V gene is TRBV15, the J gene TRBJ1-5; 7 positions agree with TRBD1. The V gene end was trimmed by 0 bases and the J gene end by 4 bases; junction bases not matched to a gene: 9. Germline lookup yields CDR1 LNHNV and CDR2 YYDKDF (reference sequence). CDR3 length: 17 amino acids. The CDR3 DNA is TGTGCCACCAGCAGAGATCGTGCCAGGGGGGAAAATCAGCCCCAGCATTTT. The encoded protein is CATSRDRARGENQPQHF.

The chain couples TRBV10-3 to TRBJ2-7, with TRBD1 as a possible D gene (6 bases). The CDR3 loop spans 11 amino acids. Germline values: CDR1 ENHRY, CDR2 SYGVKD. The germline V and J ends were trimmed by 5 bases and 5 bases, with 7 bases remaining between them. The CDR3 loop reads CAISSGDEQYF. For the CDR3, the DNA is TGTGCCATCAGTTCAGGGGACGAGCAGTACTTC.

This clone was observed once. The V and J genes are TRBV2 and TRBJ2-5, with D uncertain. This CDR3 has 13 amino acids. Germline loops: CDR1 SNHLY, CDR2 FYNNEI. Trimming cost V 6 bases and J 2 bases, with 10 bases left between them. DNA of the CDR3: TGTGCCAGCAGGCAACAGCTACAAGAGACCCAGTACTTC. It is translated as CASRQQLQETQYF. Based on the CDR3 plus reference TRBV2 and TRBJ2-5, the full variable domain is EPEVTQTPSHQVTQMGQEVILRCVPISNHLYFYWYRQILGQKVEFLVSFYNNEISEKSEIFDDQFSVERPDGSNFTLKIRSTKLEDSAMYFCASRQQLQETQYFGPGTRLLVL.

This clone was observed once. V is TRBV13 and J is TRBJ2-6; D uncertain. V lost 4 bases, J lost 2 bases, and 9 bases lay in between. Germline loops: CDR1 PRHDT, CDR2 FYEKMQ (reference sequence). The CDR3 is made up of 15 amino acids. The CDR3 sequence: CASSSAQAGANVLTF. CDR3 nucleotides: TGTGCCAGCAGCTCAGCCCAGGCTGGGGCCAACGTCCTGACTTTC.

The gene calls are TRBV9 and TRBJ2-7, with 8 bases fitting TRBD2. The CDR3 has 14 residues. Losses at the gene ends were 1 base for V and 6 bases for J; bases not matched to a gene: 6. The V gene's germline CDR1 is SGDLS and CDR2 YYNGEE. CDR3 region: CASSVTREAGEQYF. The DNA of the CDR3 is TGTGCCAGCAGCGTAACGCGGGAGGCGGGCGAGCAGTACTTC.

The CDR3 sequence is CASSPGQTYNEQFF. In nucleotides, the CDR3 is TGTGCCAGCTCACCGGGACAGACATACAATGAGCAGTTCTTC. The chain carries TRBV18 and TRBJ2-1; 7 nucleotides line up with TRBD1. This CDR3 region has 14 residues. Germline V gene lookup returns CDR1 KGHSH and CDR2 LQKENI. V trimming: 3 bases; J trimming: 4 bases; junction bases outside the gene matches: 3.

The sample holds one count of this clone. V gene TRBV2 combines with J gene TRBJ1-1; 11 bases match TRBD1. Germline CDR1 reads SNHLY; CDR2 reads FYNNEI. V lost 4 bases to trimming and J lost 4 bases; unmatched junction nucleotides: 2. The CDR3 covers 14 residues. The DNA for the CDR3 is TGTGCCAGCAGTGTGGGACAGGGGGTCACTGAAGCTTTCTTT. Its protein is CASSVGQGVTEAFF.

This sequence joins TRBV7-8 and TRBJ1-2, with D hard to call. This CDR3 spans 15 amino acids. Germline V lookup: CDR1 SGHVS, CDR2 FQNEAQ. Deletions cut 1 base from V and 0 bases from J, with 9 bases between. The CDR3 spells CASSLGAASNYGYTF. DNA for the CDR3: TGTGCCAGCAGCTTAGGGGCAGCCTCTAACTATGGCTACACCTTC.

The chain has TRBV7-2 and TRBJ2-1, with D possibly being TRBD2 (5 bases). Trimming pared 5 bases from V and 2 bases from J, leaving 19 bases between. Germline V gene sequence: CDR1 SGHTA, CDR2 FQGNSA. There are 17 residues in the CDR3. CDR3: CASSLQAGGPPYNEQFF. Written as DNA, the CDR3 is TGTGCCAGCAGCCTCCAAGCCGGAGGCCCCCCCTACAATGAGCAGTTCTTC. Based on the CDR3 plus reference TRBV7-2 and TRBJ2-1, the full variable domain is GAGVSQSPSNKVTEKGKDVELRCDPISGHTALYWYRQSLGQGLEFLIYFQGNSAPDKSGLPSDRFSAERTGGSVSTLTIQRTQQEDSAVYLCASSLQAGGPPYNEQFFGPGTRLTVL.

V and J are TRBV21-1 and TRBJ2-7; the table's D gene call, TRBD2, was not cross checked with the DNA. TRBV21-1 is noted as a pseudogene. The CDR3 is made up of 16 amino acids. The CDR3 nucleotides read TGTGCCAGCAGCAGTGGACTAGCGGGACGCGACTGCGAGCAGTACTTC. Its translation is CASSSGLAGRDCEQYF.